The rows below give T cell receptor beta chains drawn from one sample of a study of blood T cell repertoires in COVID-19. Using immunoSEQ multiplex PCR, the repertoire was profiled, and TCRdb retains in-frame clones only, with some absent. The data show approximately 150,000 clones, about 87% seen once. Sequencing was carried out using peripheral blood. Receptor source: a woman aged 50 to 60 with active or convalescent COVID-19. Both conserved end residues are part of each CDR3. Each record gives: J gene, D gene, clone size, CDR3 length, V gene, CDR3 DNA, CDR3 protein. A D gene is named only where the DNA matches it firmly. Size values are once, few and many counts, or a class for expanded clones, and some rows have none.

J: TRBJ2-7; D: TRBD2; size: NA; length: 16; V: TRBV10-3; DNA: TGTGCCATCAGTGTAGGGCTAGCGGCGAGCTCCTACGAGCAGTACTTC; CDR3: CAISVGLAASSYEQYF
J: TRBJ1-3; D: NA; size: NA; length: 12; V: TRBV29-1; DNA: TGCAGCGTTTCCTCCTCGGGAAACACCATATATTTT; CDR3: CSVSSSGNTIYF
J: TRBJ2-3; D: NA; size: NA; length: 16; V: TRBV7-2; DNA: TGTGCCAGCAGCTTAGGGCGGGCAAGGGGGACAGATACGCAGTATTTT; CDR3: CASSLGRARGTDTQYF
J: TRBJ1-6; D: TRBD1; size: NA; length: 14; V: TRBV19; DNA: TGTGCCAGTAGTGCCGGGACAGGGAATTCACCCCTCCACTTT; CDR3: CASSAGTGNSPLHF
J: TRBJ1-1; D: NA; size: NA; length: 14; V: TRBV9; DNA: TGTGCCAGCAGCACCACGACAGGGAACACTGAAGCTTTCTTT; CDR3: CASSTTTGNTEAFF
J: TRBJ1-1; D: NA; size: NA; length: 13; V: TRBV2; DNA: TGTGCCAGCAGTGGAGGACAATTTCTTCAAGCTTTCTTT; CDR3: CASSGGQFLQAFF
J: TRBJ2-3; D: TRBD2; size: NA; length: 12; V: TRBV12-3/TRBV12-4; DNA: TGTGCCAGCAGCCCCACTAGCGGGGCCCTGTATTTT; CDR3: CASSPTSGALYF
J: TRBJ1-2; D: TRBD1; size: NA; length: 15; V: TRBV6-5; DNA: TGTGCCAGCAGTCGCGGGACAGGGGGATTTGTCGGCTACACCTTC; CDR3: CASSRGTGGFVGYTF
J: TRBJ2-3; D: NA; size: NA; length: 13; V: TRBV12-3/TRBV12-4; DNA: TGTGCCAGCAGCCGACTAGGCCTAGATACGCAGTATTTT; CDR3: CASSRLGLDTQYF
J: TRBJ1-2; D: TRBD1; size: once; length: 13; V: TRBV27; DNA: TGTGCCAGCAGTAACAGGGGACTCGATGGCTACACCTTC; CDR3: CASSNRGLDGYTF
J: TRBJ2-1; D: TRBD2; size: once; length: 15; V: TRBV2; DNA: TGTGCCAGCACAGGGGCGGGGGGCACCTACAATGAGCAGTTCTTC; CDR3: CASTGAGGTYNEQFF
J: TRBJ1-6; D: NA; size: NA; length: 13; V: TRBV5-5; DNA: TGTGCCAGCAGCTTTAGATGCAATTCACCCCTCCACTTT; CDR3: CASSFRCNSPLHF
J: TRBJ1-6; D: NA; size: few; length: 16; V: TRBV7-3; DNA: TGTGCCAGCAGCTTAAACCCCTCGACAGATCCCAAAGGCCTCCACTTT; CDR3: CASSLNPSTDPKGLHF
J: TRBJ1-3; D: NA; size: once; length: 14; V: TRBV30; DNA: TGTGCTGTAAAGCGGACTCTCTCTGGAAACACCATATATTTT; CDR3: CAVKRTLSGNTIYF
J: TRBJ1-3; D: TRBD1; size: NA; length: 14; V: TRBV7-6; DNA: TGTGCCAGCAGACCGACAGGGTCTGGAAACACCATATATTTT; CDR3: CASRPTGSGNTIYF
J: TRBJ1-2; D: NA; size: once; length: 13; V: TRBV7-8; DNA: TGTGCCAGCAGCCAGACAGTTAACTATGGCTACACCTTC; CDR3: CASSQTVNYGYTF
J: TRBJ1-2; D: NA; size: NA; length: 13; V: TRBV28; DNA: TGTGCCAGCAGTACAGGGTTCGGCTATGGCTACACCTTC; CDR3: CASSTGFGYGYTF
J: TRBJ1-3; D: NA; size: NA; length: 13; V: TRBV5-1; DNA: TGCGCCAGCAGCTTGTGGACAGGAAACACCATATATTTT; CDR3: CASSLWTGNTIYF
J: TRBJ2-5; D: TRBD2; size: NA; length: 19; V: TRBV3-1/TRBV3-2; DNA: TGTGCCAGCAGCCAAGAGACAAGTGCTAGCGGGAGGACACAAGAGACCCAGTACTTC; CDR3: CASSQETSASGRTQETQYF
J: TRBJ2-5; D: NA; size: once; length: 16; V: TRBV24-1; DNA: TGTGCCACCAGTGATGCCCGGCGGCCAGGGGTAGAGACCCAGTACTTC; CDR3: CATSDARRPGVETQYF
J: TRBJ2-3; D: NA; size: NA; length: 14; V: TRBV27; DNA: TGTGCCAGCAGAGGCGGAAGGAGCACAGATACGCAGTATTTT; CDR3: CASRGGRSTDTQYF
J: TRBJ2-1; D: TRBD2; size: NA; length: 16; V: TRBV19; DNA: TGTGCCAGTAGTATAGGGGCTAGCGGGAGGAGGAATGAGCAGTTCTTC; CDR3: CASSIGASGRRNEQFF
J: TRBJ2-5; D: TRBD2; size: once; length: 17; V: TRBV14; DNA: TGTGCCAGCAGCCGGGGGACTAGCGGCCTCCGGGGGGAGACCCAGTACTTC; CDR3: CASSRGTSGLRGETQYF
J: TRBJ2-5; D: NA; size: NA; length: 13; V: TRBV6-4; DNA: TGTGCCAGCAGTGTCCAGCTCGGGGAGACCCAGTACTTC; CDR3: CASSVQLGETQYF
J: TRBJ2-3; D: NA; size: NA; length: 16; V: TRBV6-6; DNA: TGTGCCAGCAGTTACGGACCCGGACAGCCCACAGATACGCAGTATTTT; CDR3: CASSYGPGQPTDTQYF
J: TRBJ1-1; D: NA; size: NA; length: 15; V: TRBV18; DNA: TGTGCCAGCTCACCGAGTAGGGGGTATAGCACTGAAGCTTTCTTT; CDR3: CASSPSRGYSTEAFF
J: TRBJ2-1; D: TRBD2; size: NA; length: 16; V: TRBV27; DNA: TGTGCCAGCAGTTCCTCGAGGGTAGCGGGGTACAATGAGCAGTTCTTC; CDR3: CASSSSRVAGYNEQFF
J: TRBJ1-6; D: NA; size: NA; length: 14; V: TRBV5-1; DNA: TGCGCCAGCAGCCCCGGGACAAGGGATTCACCCCTCCACTTT; CDR3: CASSPGTRDSPLHF
J: TRBJ1-3; D: TRBD1; size: NA; length: 15; V: TRBV7-8; DNA: TGTGCCAGCAGCCGACAGGGGGCAGGTGGAAACACCATATATTTT; CDR3: CASSRQGAGGNTIYF
J: TRBJ2-1; D: TRBD1; size: NA; length: 13; V: TRBV29-1; DNA: TGCAGCGTTGACAGGACAGGTTACAATGAGCAGTTCTTC; CDR3: CSVDRTGYNEQFF
J: TRBJ1-1; D: TRBD1; size: few; length: 12; V: TRBV12-3/TRBV12-4; DNA: TGTGCCAGCAGTTACCCACCAGGGGGAGCTTTCTTT; CDR3: CASSYPPGGAFF
J: TRBJ1-5; D: TRBD1; size: NA; length: 15; V: TRBV7-9; DNA: TGTGCCAGCAGCTTGGGGACAGGGGAATATCAGCCCCAGCATTTT; CDR3: CASSLGTGEYQPQHF
J: TRBJ2-2; D: NA; size: NA; length: 14; V: TRBV2; DNA: TGTGCCAGCAGTGGGGGGCGGGGGACCGGGGAGCTGTTTTTT; CDR3: CASSGGRGTGELFF
J: TRBJ2-5; D: TRBD2; size: NA; length: 18; V: TRBV18; DNA: TGTGCCAGCTCACCACGATGGCTAGCGGGCCAAGAGGGAGAGACCCAGTACTTC; CDR3: CASSPRWLAGQEGETQYF
J: TRBJ2-7; D: TRBD2; size: NA; length: 13; V: TRBV4-1; DNA: TGCGCCAGCAGCCCGGGAGGGAGCTACGAGCAGTACTTC; CDR3: CASSPGGSYEQYF
J: TRBJ1-2; D: NA; size: NA; length: 12; V: TRBV29-1; DNA: TGCAGCGCGTACGAGGGTAACTATGGCTACACCTTC; CDR3: CSAYEGNYGYTF
J: TRBJ1-2; D: TRBD1; size: NA; length: 13; V: TRBV27; DNA: TGTGCCAGCAGTATCGTACAGGGGTGGGGCTACACCTTC; CDR3: CASSIVQGWGYTF
J: TRBJ2-7; D: NA; size: NA; length: 14; V: TRBV4-3; DNA: TGCGCCAGCAGCCAAGCTATCGGTTCCTACGAGCAGTACTTC; CDR3: CASSQAIGSYEQYF
J: TRBJ2-7; D: NA; size: NA; length: 11; V: TRBV25-1; DNA: TGTGCCAGCAGTCAGGTGAAAGAGCAGTACTTC; CDR3: CASSQVKEQYF
J: TRBJ2-1; D: NA; size: NA; length: 16; V: TRBV4-1; DNA: TGCGCCAGCAGCCGGTCGGGAGAGAACGCCTACAATGAGCAGTTCTTC; CDR3: CASSRSGENAYNEQFF
J: TRBJ1-5; D: NA; size: NA; length: 16; V: TRBV11-2; DNA: TGTGCCAGCAGCTTAGTCAGCGTCTTTGGCAATCAGCCCCAGCATTTT; CDR3: CASSLVSVFGNQPQHF